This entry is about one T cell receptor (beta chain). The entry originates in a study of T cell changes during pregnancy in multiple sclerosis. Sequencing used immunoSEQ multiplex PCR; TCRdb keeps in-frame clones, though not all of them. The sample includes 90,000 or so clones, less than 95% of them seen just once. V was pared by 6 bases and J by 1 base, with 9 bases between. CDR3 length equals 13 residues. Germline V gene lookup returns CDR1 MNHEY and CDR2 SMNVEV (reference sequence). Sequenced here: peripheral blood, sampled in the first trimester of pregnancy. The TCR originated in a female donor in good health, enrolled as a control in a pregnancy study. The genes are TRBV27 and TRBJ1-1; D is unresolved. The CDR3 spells CASRGRGNTEAFF. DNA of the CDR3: TGTGCCAGCAGGGGTCGGGGGAACACTGAAGCTTTCTTT.